This T cell receptor beta chain stems from a study of quantifying T cell responses using KT2 cells. Study in general: cDNA was made from DNase-treated RNA using alpha and beta constant primers. Under optimum conditions, T4 ligation efficiency was estimated at more than 8%.

Unfractionated PBMC were spiked with known numbers of KT2 clone cells. Different KT2-to-PBMC ratios were created with a constant PBMC count. A note on this clonotype: The antigen is undetermined.

An oligo carrying a UMI was ligated to the cDNA 3' end. An equimolar mix of RC1.1 and RC1.2 primed the beta chain across TRBC1 and TRBC2. TCRdb recomputed calls from the UMI-ligation and nested PCR reads with MiXCR, one row per CDR3 protein. The sample consists of about 41,000 distinct CDR3 sequences, about 18% of them appearing once. Germline-derived CDR1 and CDR2 are MNHEY and SMNVEV (reference sequence). Between the trimmed V and J ends, which lost 6 bases and 3 bases, there was a span of 18 bases. This CDR3 is built from 16 residues. Notes on the study in general: KT2 sequences were detected down to about one KT2 cell per 100,000 PBMC.

Sequencing was carried out using PBMCs spiked with cells of the T cell clone KT2. This TCR was sampled from a human donor. The chain recombines TRBV27 with TRBJ1-5; D perhaps matches TRBD1 (6 bases). Written as DNA, the CDR3 is TGTGCCAGCAGCCTCAACTCCGGGACAATCAATCAGCCCCAGCATTTT. Its translation is CASSLNSGTINQPQHF.